This T cell receptor (beta chain) was recorded in a study of OX40 agonist ivuxolimab in advanced cancers. The wider study: Those treated in dose escalation had hepatocellular carcinoma, melanoma, renal cell cancer or head and neck cancer.

Overall study results and limits: Blood T cells, both CD4+ and CD8+, expanded clonally by week 6 at 0.1 to 3.0 mg/kg.

TCRdb's table, derived via immunoSEQ multiplex PCR, lists solely in-frame clones and lacks some. In the table there are under 85,000 clones, 80% to 90% of which are singletons. Germline V CDR1 and CDR2: SEHNR, FQNEAQ (reference sequence). V was clipped by 5 bases and J by 7 bases; unmatched bases: 13. The CDR3 has 15 amino acids. This clone was observed a single time. Its matching antigen is unknown. The sequencing here drew on CD4+ or CD8+ T cells sorted from blood, taken in a trial of the OX40 agonist ivuxolimab. The chain recombines TRBV7-9 with TRBJ2-7; 8 bases are shared with TRBD2. The receptor was isolated from an adult with an advanced solid tumor such as melanoma, head and neck, liver or kidney cancer. The CDR3 bases are TGTGCCAGCAGCCGAGGGGGACTAGTAGAATGGGAGCAGTACTTC. It translates to CASSRGGLVEWEQYF. Supplemented by reference TRBV7-9 and TRBJ2-7, the full variable domain reads DTGVSQNPRHKITKRGQNVTFRCDPISEHNRLYWYRQTLGQGPEFLTYFQNEAQLEKSRLLSDRFSAERPKGSFSTLEIQRTEQGDSAMYLCASSRGGLVEWEQYFGPGTRLTVT.